Shown below are 23 T cell receptor beta chains from a single sample sequenced in a study of blood T cell repertoires in COVID-19. Libraries were prepared by immunoSEQ multiplex PCR; TCRdb keeps only in-frame clonotypes and omits some of them. The repertoire consists of around 180,000 clones, with approximately 80% occurring once and the leading ten covering approximately 12%. Sequencing was done on a sample of PBMCs or T cells enriched from blood (not recorded which). Every receptor here comes from a man in his fifties or sixties who had recovered from COVID-19.

This chain uses TRBV29-1 with TRBJ1-1; possible D gene TRBD1, 5 bases. Germline lookup yields CDR1 SQVTM and CDR2 ANQGSEA. This CDR3 comprises 14 residues. Trimming took off 5 bases at V and 1 base at J, with 14 bases between the two ends. Here the CDR3 DNA reads TGCAGCGTTTCCCTCGGGACTCGGAACACTGAAGCTTTCTTT. It encodes CSVSLGTRNTEAFF.

The V gene is TRBV4-2, the J gene TRBJ1-2, with D hard to call. Trimming pared 7 bases from V and 4 bases from J, leaving 16 bases between. This CDR3 contains 14 residues. Germline values: CDR1 LGHNA, CDR2 YNFKEQ. The CDR3 sequence is CASNPTRGSYGYTF. The CDR3 region has the DNA TGTGCCAGCAACCCCACTCGCGGCAGCTATGGCTACACCTTC.

The sample holds one count of this clone. This chain connects TRBV5-1 to TRBJ2-5; TRBD2 might be the D (6 bases). Germline-derived CDR1 and CDR2 are SGHRS and YFSETQ. This CDR3 contains 14 residues. V was pared by 4 bases and J by 1 base, with 11 bases between. CDR3 in amino acids: CASSVGTSQETQYF. The CDR3 coding sequence is TGCGCCAGCAGCGTCGGGACTTCCCAAGAGACCCAGTACTTC.

V and J are TRBV6-1 and TRBJ1-5; D gene ambiguous. Germline V gives CDR1 MNHNS, CDR2 SASEGT. There are 12 residues in the CDR3. V lost 2 bases, J lost 7 bases, and 6 bases lay in between. The CDR3 region is CASSERSQPQHF. CDR3 DNA: TGTGCCAGCAGTGAACGGTCCCAGCCCCAGCATTTT.

V gene TRBV6-1 combines with J gene TRBJ1-4; 7 bases agree with TRBD1. The junction had 5 bases not matched to a gene; V was cut back by 2 bases and J by 8 bases. CDR3 length: 14 residues. Germline CDR1 reads MNHNS; CDR2 reads SASEGT. CDR3 in DNA: TGTGCCAGCAGTGAACACAGGGGCGGGGAAAAACTGTTTTTT. This sequence encodes CASSEHRGGEKLFF.

The chain is built from TRBV2 and TRBJ1-2; D is unclear. Germline lookup yields CDR1 SNHLY and CDR2 FYNNEI. This CDR3 has 12 residues. Trimming shortened V by 1 base and J by 7 bases, and 7 bases separated the two germline ends. The CDR3 nucleotides read TGTGCCAGCAGTGAAGGGGAGGGTGGCTACACCTTC. Translating gives CASSEGEGGYTF. Using reference TRBV2 and TRBJ1-2 for the parts outside the CDR3, the full variable domain is EPEVTQTPSHQVTQMGQEVILRCVPISNHLYFYWYRQILGQKVEFLVSFYNNEISEKSEIFDDQFSVERPDGSNFTLKIRSTKLEDSAMYFCASSEGEGGYTFGSGTRLTVV.

V and J are TRBV11-2 and TRBJ2-5; TRBD1 might be the D (5 bases). This CDR3 has 13 amino acids. Trimming pared 1 base from V and 4 bases from J, leaving 7 bases between. Germline lookup yields CDR1 SGHAT and CDR2 FQNNGV. The CDR3 spells CASSLGGGETQYF. The DNA for the CDR3 is TGTGCCAGCAGCTTAGGGGGCGGAGAGACCCAGTACTTC.

This clone has only a few counts. The chain links TRBV20-1 to TRBJ2-5; perhaps TRBD1 as D (6 bases). Germline V lookup: CDR1 DFQATT, CDR2 SNEGSKA (reference sequence). This CDR3 is built from 15 residues. The V end lost 3 bases, the J end lost 3 bases, and 17 bases lay between the germline ends. CDR3 protein: CSASSGQGKKETQYF. Here the CDR3 DNA reads TGCAGTGCTAGTTCAGGTCAGGGGAAAAAAGAGACCCAGTACTTC.

This clone came up once. V usage is TRBV5-6 and J usage is TRBJ1-4; possibly TRBD1 for D (5 bases). V gave up 5 bases and J gave up 3 bases, with 11 bases separating them. Germline lookup yields CDR1 SGHDT and CDR2 YYEEEE. The CDR3 sequence is 14 residues long. The CDR3 is CASSQGVPNEKLFF. The CDR3, as DNA: TGTGCCAGCAGTCAAGGGGTCCCTAATGAAAAACTGTTTTTT.

V gene TRBV5-1 combines with J gene TRBJ1-4, with 8 bases matching TRBD1. Germline V CDR1 and CDR2: SGHRS, YFSETQ. With 4 bases clipped from V and 4 bases from J, the junction kept 3 bases outside the gene matches. The CDR3 consists of 14 residues. CDR3 nucleotides: TGCGCCAGCAGCCTACAGGGGGGTAATGAAAAACTGTTTTTT. Translated: CASSLQGGNEKLFF.

The rearrangement joins TRBV15 to TRBJ2-6, with TRBD2 matching over 9 bases. Unmatched junction bases numbered 3, after V lost 0 bases and J lost 0 bases. The CDR3 is made up of 18 amino acids. Germline lookup yields CDR1 LNHNV and CDR2 YYDKDF (reference sequence). CDR3 coding DNA: TGTGCCACCAGCAGAGAGCTAGCGGGGTTCTCTGGGGCCAACGTCCTGACTTTC. Residues: CATSRELAGFSGANVLTF.

V is TRBV5-1 and J is TRBJ1-1; 9 bases line up with TRBD1. With V trimmed by 1 base and J by 5 bases, 6 bases remained unmatched. CDR1 SGHRS and CDR2 YFSETQ come from the germline V gene. The CDR3 spans 15 residues. Written as DNA, the CDR3 is TGCGCCAGCAGCTTGCCATGGACAGGGGAGACTGAAGCTTTCTTT. Translating it yields CASSLPWTGETEAFF.

V is TRBV7-9 and J is TRBJ1-5; 7 bases align to TRBD1. CDR3 length equals 15 residues. CDR1 is SEHNR and CDR2 is FQNEAQ in the germline V gene (reference sequence). Trimming at V came to 5 bases and at J to 4 bases, leaving 8 bases not matched to a gene. The CDR3 region is CASSTTGVENQPQHF. The CDR3 DNA reads TGTGCCAGCAGCACTACAGGGGTGGAGAATCAGCCCCAGCATTTT. Full variable domain (missing parts from reference TRBV7-9 and TRBJ1-5): DTGVSQNPRHKITKRGQNVTFRCDPISEHNRLYWYRQTLGQGPEFLTYFQNEAQLEKSRLLSDRFSAERPKGSFSTLEIQRTEQGDSAMYLCASSTTGVENQPQHFGDGTRLSIL.

This clone was picked up one time. The V call is TRBV28, the J call TRBJ2-5; perhaps TRBD1 as D (5 bases). This CDR3 contains 12 residues. Germline CDR1 MDHEN, CDR2 SYDVKM. Trimming removed 7 bases from V and 4 bases from J, with 10 bases in between. CDR3 protein: CASTRRGETQYF. For the CDR3, the DNA is TGTGCCAGCACTAGAAGGGGAGAGACCCAGTACTTC.

The V and J genes are TRBV2 and TRBJ1-1; the D is unclear. The CDR3 is made up of 14 amino acids. Trimming cost V 2 bases and J 0 bases, with 7 bases left between them. Germline assignment: CDR1 SNHLY and CDR2 FYNNEI. The CDR3 spells CASSEQAVNTEAFF. The CDR3 nucleotides read TGTGCCAGCAGTGAACAGGCCGTGAACACTGAAGCTTTCTTT.

The chain uses TRBV29-1 and TRBJ1-2; D ambiguous. This CDR3 is built from 13 residues. From germline, CDR1 is SQVTM and CDR2 ANQGSEA. In DNA, the CDR3 is TGCAGTGCAGTCGGAGGAAAAGGCTATGGCTACACCTTC. It is translated as CSAVGGKGYGYTF.

The J gene is TRBJ1-2, the V gene TRBV3-1 (or the pseudogene TRBV3-2), with 9 positions matching TRBD1. The CDR3 sequence is 15 residues long. CDR1 LGHDT and CDR2 YNNKEL come from the germline V gene (reference sequence). Germline trimming cut 0 bases from V and 5 bases from J; bases unmatched to any gene: 4. This CDR3 is CASSQDQTGGYGYTF. CDR3 DNA: TGTGCCAGCAGCCAAGATCAGACAGGGGGATATGGCTACACCTTC.

The chain is built from TRBV29-1 and TRBJ2-1, with 9 bases lining up with TRBD1. CDR1 is SQVTM and CDR2 is ANQGSEA in the germline V gene. The CDR3 is 15 amino acids. Trimming took 6 bases from V and 1 from J; bases not matched to a gene: 7. CDR3 DNA sequence: TGCAGCGTACCGGGACAGGGTCAGTCCTACAATGAGCAGTTCTTC. It codes for CSVPGQGQSYNEQFF.

The V gene is TRBV7-9, the J gene TRBJ2-3, with TRBD1 matching 8 bases. The CDR3 has 15 amino acids. Looked up from germline, CDR1 is SEHNR and CDR2 is FQNEAQ (reference sequence). J lost 7 bases, V lost 5 bases, and 11 bases had no gene match. Written as DNA, the CDR3 is TGTGCCAGCAGCCTGACAGGGGTTTTGACAAATACGCAGTATTTT. As protein: CASSLTGVLTNTQYF.

The V gene is TRBV3-1 (or the pseudogene TRBV3-2), the J gene TRBJ2-5; 8 bases map to TRBD2. The CDR3 covers 15 residues. Germline loops: CDR1 LGHDT, CDR2 YNNKEL (reference sequence). V was clipped by 6 bases and J by 1 base; unmatched bases: 7. The CDR3: CASSSTGGPQETQYF. CDR3 bases: TGTGCCAGCAGTTCAACGGGGGGGCCCCAAGAGACCCAGTACTTC.

The V call is TRBV7-9, the J call TRBJ2-2; D perhaps matches TRBD2 (5 bases). Germline V gives CDR1 SEHNR, CDR2 FQNEAQ (reference sequence). The CDR3 is 13 amino acids. V shed 3 bases and J shed 6 bases, with 8 bases lying between them. CDR3 loop: CASSFLRAGELFF. The CDR3 DNA reads as TGTGCCAGCAGCTTTTTGAGGGCCGGGGAGCTGTTTTTT.

V and J are TRBV5-1 and TRBJ2-7, with TRBD1 matching over 7 bases. Unmatched junction bases numbered 9, after V lost 2 bases and J lost 4 bases. Germline loops: CDR1 SGHRS, CDR2 YFSETQ. This CDR3 comprises 15 residues. The CDR3 DNA reads TGCGCCAGCAGCTTTTTGACAGGGAAAGTATACGAGCAGTACTTC. Translation: CASSFLTGKVYEQYF.

This chain joins TRBV7-9 and TRBJ1-1, with D perhaps matching TRBD1 (6 bases). Germline V lookup: CDR1 SEHNR, CDR2 FQNEAQ (reference sequence). The germline V and J ends were trimmed by 10 bases and 2 bases, with 17 bases remaining between them. The length of the CDR3 is 14 residues. CDR3 DNA sequence: TGTGCCACGGGTGGACAGACAGTTAACACTGAAGCTTTCTTT. Translation gives CATGGQTVNTEAFF.